This T cell receptor (beta chain) was sequenced in a study of cytomegalovirus exposure and HLA in healthy donors. Findings and limits, study-wide: Researchers counted roughly 150 TCR beta chains as cytomegalovirus-associated. Researchers left out some V segments, among them TRBV6-2 and TRBV6-3, as indistinguishable.

CDR3 size: 15 residues. In germline, CDR1 is SGHTA, CDR2 FQGNSA. Trimming removed 0 bases from V and 5 bases from J, with 11 bases in between. Remarks on this clone: Its antigen remains unidentified.

PCR amplification relied on 60 Vbeta primers (plus 13 Jbeta primers). The table came from immunoSEQ multiplex PCR; TCRdb's copy has only in-frame clones and leaves some out. Of 140,000 to 150,000 clones listed, more than 60% are singletons. Sequences were obtained from PBMCs. The receptor comes from a male donor in good health and CMV-seronegative. The rearrangement uses TRBV7-2 and TRBJ1-5; D is undetermined. CDR3 sequence (DNA): TGTGCCAGCAGCTTAGCACTCGGGATCGATCAGCCCCAGCATTTT. Protein: CASSLALGIDQPQHF.